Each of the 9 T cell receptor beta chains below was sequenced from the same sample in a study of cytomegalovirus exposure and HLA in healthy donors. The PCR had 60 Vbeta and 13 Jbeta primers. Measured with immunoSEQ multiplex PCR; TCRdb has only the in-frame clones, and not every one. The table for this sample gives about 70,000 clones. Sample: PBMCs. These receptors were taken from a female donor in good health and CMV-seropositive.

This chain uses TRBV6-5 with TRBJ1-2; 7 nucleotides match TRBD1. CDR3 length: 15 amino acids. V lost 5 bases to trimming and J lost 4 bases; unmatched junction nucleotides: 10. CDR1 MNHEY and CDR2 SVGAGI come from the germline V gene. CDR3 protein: CASSRQPGQPYGYTF. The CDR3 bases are TGTGCCAGCAGTCGGCAACCGGGACAGCCCTATGGCTACACCTTC.

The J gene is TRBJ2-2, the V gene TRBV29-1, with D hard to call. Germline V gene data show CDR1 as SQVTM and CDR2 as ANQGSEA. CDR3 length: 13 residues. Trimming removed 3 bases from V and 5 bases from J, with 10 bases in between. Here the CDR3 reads CSVDGTVTGELFF. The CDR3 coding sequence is TGCAGCGTTGACGGCACAGTGACCGGGGAGCTGTTTTTT.

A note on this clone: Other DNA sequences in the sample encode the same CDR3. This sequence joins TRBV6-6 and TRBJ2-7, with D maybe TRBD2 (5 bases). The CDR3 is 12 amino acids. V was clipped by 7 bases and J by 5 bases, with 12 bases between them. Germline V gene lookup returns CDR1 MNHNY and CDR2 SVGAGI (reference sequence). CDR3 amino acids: CASTPGGNEQYF. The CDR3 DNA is TGTGCCAGCACCCCAGGAGGTAACGAGCAGTACTTC.

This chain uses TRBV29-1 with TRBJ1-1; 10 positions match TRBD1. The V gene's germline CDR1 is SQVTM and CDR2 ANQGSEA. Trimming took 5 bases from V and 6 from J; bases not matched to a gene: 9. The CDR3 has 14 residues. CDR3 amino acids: CSVLGQGRYPEAFF. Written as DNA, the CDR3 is TGCAGCGTTCTGGGACAGGGGAGGTACCCTGAAGCTTTCTTT. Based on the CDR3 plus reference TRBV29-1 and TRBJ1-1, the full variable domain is SAVISQKPSRDICQRGTSLTIQCQVDSQVTMMFWYRQQPGQSLTLIATANQGSEATYESGFVIDKFPISRPNLTFSTLTVSNMSPEDSSIYLCSVLGQGRYPEAFFGQGTRLTVV.

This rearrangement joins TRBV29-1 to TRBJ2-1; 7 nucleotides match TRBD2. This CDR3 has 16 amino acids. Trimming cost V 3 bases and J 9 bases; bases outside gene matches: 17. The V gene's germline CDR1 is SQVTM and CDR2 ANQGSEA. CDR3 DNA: TGCAGCGTTGATGGGGTGGGTAGCGGGCTAGTTGCTGAGCAGTTCTTC. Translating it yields CSVDGVGSGLVAEQFF.

Here the CDR3 reads CASSSRGGQTQYF. CDR3 DNA: TGTGCCAGCTCTTCTAGGGGAGGGCAGACCCAGTACTTC. The chain links TRBV7-8 to TRBJ2-5; 7 positions match TRBD2. The length of the CDR3 is 13 residues. Germline lookup yields CDR1 SGHVS and CDR2 FQNEAQ. V lost 8 bases to trimming and J lost 6 bases; unmatched junction nucleotides: 9.

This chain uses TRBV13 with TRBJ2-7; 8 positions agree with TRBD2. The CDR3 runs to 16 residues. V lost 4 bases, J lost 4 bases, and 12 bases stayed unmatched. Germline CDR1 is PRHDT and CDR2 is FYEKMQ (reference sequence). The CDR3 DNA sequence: TGTGCCAGCAGCTCCCGGTTTACTAGCGGAGATTACGAGCAGTACTTC. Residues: CASSSRFTSGDYEQYF.

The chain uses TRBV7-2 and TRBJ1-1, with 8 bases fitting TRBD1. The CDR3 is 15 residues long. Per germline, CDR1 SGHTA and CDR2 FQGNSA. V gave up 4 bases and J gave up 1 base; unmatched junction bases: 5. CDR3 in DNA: TGTGCCAGCAGCTCACCTGGACAGGGGAACACTGAAGCTTTCTTT. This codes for CASSSPGQGNTEAFF.

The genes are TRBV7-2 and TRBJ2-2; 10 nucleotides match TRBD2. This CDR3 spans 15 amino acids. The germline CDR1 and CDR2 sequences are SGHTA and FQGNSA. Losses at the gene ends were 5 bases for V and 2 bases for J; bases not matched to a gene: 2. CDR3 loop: CASSTSGVNTGELFF. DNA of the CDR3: TGTGCCAGCAGCACTAGCGGGGTAAACACCGGGGAGCTGTTTTTT.